This entry lists 23 T cell receptor beta chains sequenced from one sample in a study of blood T cell repertoires in COVID-19. The method was immunoSEQ multiplex PCR; TCRdb's version includes in-frame clones alone and lacks a portion of them. The sample contains 200,000 or so clones, roughly 90% of which appear only once. The sequenced sample consisted of peripheral blood. These receptors originate from a middle-aged man with active or convalescent COVID-19.

The gene calls are TRBV27 and TRBJ1-3; 7 bases align to TRBD1. CDR1 is MNHEY, CDR2 SMNVEV, per germline (reference sequence). This CDR3 is 17 amino acids long. The junction had 9 bases not matched to a gene; V was cut back by 4 bases and J by 0 bases. The CDR3 DNA is TGTGCCAGCAGTTCCCGGACAGGCCTGAGCTCTGGAAACACCATATATTTT. Residues: CASSSRTGLSSGNTIYF.

The V gene is TRBV12-3 or TRBV12-4, the J gene TRBJ1-1; D remains unclear. V lost 7 bases and J lost 5, with 11 bases in between. The CDR3 is 12 amino acids. In DNA form, the CDR3 reads TGTGCCAGCAAGCGGTGGGGAACTGAAGCTTTCTTT. It yields the protein CASKRWGTEAFF.

This chain joins TRBV7-2 and TRBJ2-7; 16 nucleotides align to TRBD2. The CDR3 is 16 residues long. With V trimmed by 5 bases and J by 4 bases, 5 bases remained unmatched. The V gene's germline CDR1 is SGHTA and CDR2 FQGNSA. CDR3 in amino acids: CASSPQGLAGGYEQYF. The CDR3 nucleotides are TGTGCCAGCAGCCCCCAGGGACTAGCGGGGGGGTACGAGCAGTACTTC. The variable domain in full, completed from reference TRBV7-2 and TRBJ2-7, reads GAGVSQSPSNKVTEKGKDVELRCDPISGHTALYWYRQSLGQGLEFLIYFQGNSAPDKSGLPSDRFSAERTGGSVSTLTIQRTQQEDSAVYLCASSPQGLAGGYEQYFGPGTRLTVT.

This clone was found a few times. This sequence joins TRBV15 and TRBJ2-7; 7 bases fit TRBD1. The CDR3 is 14 residues long. V was pared by 3 bases and J by 2 bases, with 4 bases of the junction left unmatched. Germline loops: CDR1 LNHNV, CDR2 YYDKDF (reference sequence). The CDR3 region is CATSSRQGPYEQYF. The CDR3, as DNA: TGTGCCACCAGCAGTCGACAGGGCCCCTACGAGCAGTACTTC.

The V gene is TRBV27, the J gene TRBJ1-2; D is undetermined. This CDR3 has 16 amino acids. V shed 5 bases and J shed 4 bases, with 20 bases lying between them. Germline assignment: CDR1 MNHEY and CDR2 SMNVEV (reference sequence). CDR3 coding DNA: TGTGCCAGCAGTCCCACCGGGGAGTTCCCACCCTATGGCTACACCTTC. Protein sequence: CASSPTGEFPPYGYTF.

The rearrangement uses TRBV29-1 and TRBJ2-5; 7 bases are shared with TRBD1. The CDR3 contains 15 residues. CDR1 and CDR2 (germline): SQVTM, ANQGSEA. The junction had 13 bases not matched to a gene; V was cut back by 4 bases and J by 5 bases. CDR3 DNA: TGCAGCGTTGGAGAGACAGGGCCCGTATTGGAGACCCAGTACTTC. Translating it yields CSVGETGPVLETQYF.

V is TRBV30 and J is TRBJ1-2; 12 nucleotides match TRBD1. CDR3 length equals 16 residues. From germline, CDR1 is GTSNPN and CDR2 SVGIG (reference sequence). Trimming at V came to 0 bases and at J to 8 bases, leaving 10 bases not matched to a gene. CDR3 DNA sequence: TGTGCCTGGAGTGTACAGGGGACAGGGGGCGTCGGCGGCTACACCTTC. It encodes CAWSVQGTGGVGGYTF.

The rearrangement uses TRBV7-9 and TRBJ1-2; D is undetermined. Trimming pared 1 base from V and 8 bases from J, leaving 11 bases between. This CDR3 comprises 13 residues. Germline CDR1 and CDR2: SEHNR and FQNEAQ (reference sequence). The CDR3 region is CASSLVSGGGYTF. The CDR3, as DNA: TGTGCCAGCAGCTTAGTCTCGGGTGGGGGCTACACCTTC. The full variable domain, its missing parts supplied by reference TRBV7-9 and TRBJ1-2, is DTGVSQNPRHKITKRGQNVTFRCDPISEHNRLYWYRQTLGQGPEFLTYFQNEAQLEKSRLLSDRFSAERPKGSFSTLEIQRTEQGDSAMYLCASSLVSGGGYTFGSGTRLTVV.

The chain combines TRBV10-2 with TRBJ1-6; D call uncertain. CDR3 length equals 14 residues. Between the trimmed V and J ends, which lost 0 bases and 7 bases, there was a span of 7 bases. Germline V gene data show CDR1 as WSHSY and CDR2 as SAAADI. CDR3 amino acids: CASSESGENSPLHF. CDR3 nucleotide sequence: TGCGCCAGCAGTGAGTCGGGAGAGAATTCACCCCTCCACTTT.

The V call is TRBV9, the J call TRBJ1-2; no firm D call. Trimming removed 0 bases from V and 2 bases from J, with 11 bases in between. This CDR3 region has 15 residues. The germline V gene has CDR1 SGDLS and CDR2 YYNGEE. For the CDR3, the DNA is TGTGCCAGCAGCGTAGGGCAGGAACCGAACTATGGCTACACCTTC. This sequence encodes CASSVGQEPNYGYTF. Supplemented by reference TRBV9 and TRBJ1-2, the full variable domain reads DSGVTQTPKHLITATGQRVTLRCSPRSGDLSVYWYQQSLDQGLQFLIQYYNGEERAKGNILERFSAQQFPDLHSELNLSSLELGDSALYFCASSVGQEPNYGYTFGSGTRLTVV.

This clone was found once. The chain links TRBV9 to TRBJ1-1, with 10 bases that match TRBD1. Germline CDR1 SGDLS, CDR2 YYNGEE. The CDR3 is made up of 17 amino acids. The ends lost 0 bases at V and 1 base at J; junction bases unmatched: 6. Here the CDR3 DNA reads TGTGCCAGCAGCGTAGAAGGGACAGGGGACCCGAACACTGAAGCTTTCTTT. Translated: CASSVEGTGDPNTEAFF.

The chain links TRBV6-5 to TRBJ2-7; 10 bases line up with TRBD2. Germline CDR1 is MNHEY and CDR2 is SVGAGI. The CDR3 is 15 amino acids. V was clipped by 4 bases and J by 2 bases; unmatched bases: 5. CDR3 nucleotide sequence: TGTGCCAGCAGTTCCGTTAGCGGGGGGCCCTACGAGCAGTACTTC. Encoded protein: CASSSVSGGPYEQYF.

The V call is TRBV3-1 (or the pseudogene TRBV3-2), the J call TRBJ2-7; D ambiguous. The CDR3 is 12 residues long. Germline assignment: CDR1 LGHDT and CDR2 YNNKEL (reference sequence). The ends were cut back, 0 bases at V and 9 bases at J, with 9 bases in the middle. The CDR3 DNA sequence: TGTGCCAGCAGCCAAGATCTCCTCTGGCAGTACTTC. Translated, it gives CASSQDLLWQYF.

This clone showed up just a few times. V and J are TRBV4-1 and TRBJ1-2, with a tentative D call TRBD1 (6 bases). CDR3 length: 15 residues. V shed 0 bases and J shed 8 bases, with 16 bases lying between them. Germline V gene lookup returns CDR1 MGHRA and CDR2 YSYEKL. The CDR3 DNA reads as TGCGCCAGCAGCCAAGATTTTCAGGGGTTGCAGGGCTACACCTTC. This translates into CASSQDFQGLQGYTF.

Concerning this clone itself: Other DNA sequences in the same sample also yield this CDR3. The rearrangement uses TRBV30 and TRBJ1-3, with no clear D. V dropped 0 bases and J dropped 4 bases, with 4 bases sitting between them. Germline V gene sequence: CDR1 GTSNPN, CDR2 SVGIG (reference sequence). This CDR3 contains 12 residues. The CDR3 region has the DNA TGTGCCTGGAGTGTACAGGGAAACACCATATATTTT. Protein: CAWSVQGNTIYF.

This clone was seen a handful of times. The rearrangement uses TRBV28 and TRBJ1-2, with D possibly TRBD1 on 6 matching bases. This CDR3 has 14 residues. CDR1 MDHEN and CDR2 SYDVKM come from the germline V gene. V gave up 6 bases and J gave up 3 bases, with 14 bases separating them. In DNA, the CDR3 is TGTGCCAGCAGGGCCACAGGGATCGACTATGGCTACACCTTC. It encodes CASRATGIDYGYTF.

J is TRBJ1-4 and V is TRBV19, with 7 nucleotides matching TRBD1. The CDR3 has 18 amino acids. Losses at the gene ends were 5 bases for V and 0 bases for J; bases not matched to a gene: 12. Germline values: CDR1 LNHDA, CDR2 SQIVND (reference sequence). The CDR3 loop is CASSYTGVLDATNEKLFF. DNA for the CDR3: TGTGCCAGTAGTTATACAGGGGTACTAGATGCAACTAATGAAAAACTGTTTTTT.

The CDR3 nucleotides read TGTGCCAGCAGCTTGTGGGACAGAAACAATGAGCAGTTCTTC. Translation gives CASSLWDRNNEQFF. The rearrangement uses TRBV5-4 and TRBJ2-1; 7 nucleotides align to TRBD1. The CDR3 contains 14 residues. Germline CDR1 SGHNT, CDR2 YYREEE (reference sequence). V gave up 1 base and J gave up 5 bases; unmatched junction bases: 3.

The DNA for the CDR3 is TGCGCCAGCAGCTCCGGGTTAACTGAAGCTTTCTTT. It specifies CASSSGLTEAFF. The rearrangement links TRBV5-1 to TRBJ1-1; D gene uncertain. The V gene's germline CDR1 is SGHRS and CDR2 YFSETQ. V was cut by 3 bases and J by 5 bases, with 8 bases left in between. The CDR3 sequence is 12 residues long.

The chain carries TRBV28 and TRBJ1-6, with D possibly being TRBD1 (6 bases). Trimming removed 6 bases at V and 15 bases at J, with 15 bases between. CDR1 and CDR2 (germline): MDHEN, SYDVKM. This CDR3 region has 12 residues. CDR3 protein: CASRAVTGYLHF. CDR3 nucleotide sequence: TGTGCCAGCAGGGCCGTTACAGGGTACCTCCACTTT.

This chain joins TRBV28 and TRBJ1-5, with D perhaps matching TRBD1 (5 bases). The germline V and J ends were trimmed by 6 bases and 2 bases, with 11 bases remaining between them. Germline values: CDR1 MDHEN, CDR2 SYDVKM. This CDR3 has 14 amino acids. CDR3 loop: CASRPGLGNQPQHF. The CDR3 DNA is TGTGCCAGCAGGCCGGGACTGGGCAATCAGCCCCAGCATTTT.

This sequence joins TRBV3-1 (or the pseudogene TRBV3-2) and TRBJ2-5; 9 bases align to TRBD1. The J segment lost 0 bases and the V segment lost 7 bases, leaving 15 bases of the junction unmatched. This CDR3 spans 18 amino acids. Germline loops: CDR1 LGHDT, CDR2 YNNKEL (reference sequence). The CDR3 here is CASTSMGQGLVNQETQYF. Here the CDR3 DNA reads TGTGCCAGCACCAGCATGGGACAGGGCCTTGTAAACCAAGAGACCCAGTACTTC.

In this sample, this clone turned up once. The chain uses TRBV25-1 and TRBJ2-3; possibly TRBD2 for D (7 bases). CDR3 length: 14 residues. V was trimmed by 5 bases and J by 5 bases, leaving 14 bases between them. Per the germline V gene, CDR1 is MGHDK and CDR2 is SYGVNS. In nucleotides, the CDR3 is TGTGCCAGCAGTAATGGGGGGGCCGTAGATACGCAGTATTTT. Translating gives CASSNGGAVDTQYF.